These T cell receptor beta chains were read from a single sample in a study of blood T cell repertoires in COVID-19. Measured with immunoSEQ multiplex PCR; TCRdb has only the in-frame clones, and not every one. This sample has approximately 29,000 clones, with roughly 91% found just once. Material: peripheral blood. These receptors all come from a man aged 65-85 years with active COVID-19. CDR3s include the opening cysteine and the closing phenylalanine or tryptophan. D genes are given only for firm matches. Clone size, where shown, is once, few, many, or a class for clones that have expanded.

J	size	length	D	V	CDR3	DNA
TRBJ1-5	once	14	.	TRBV6-1	CASSEQGSNQPQHF	TGTGCCAGCAGTGAACAGGGGAGCAATCAGCCCCAGCATTTT
TRBJ2-2	.	13	.	TRBV5-4	CASSQDLGGELFF	TGTGCCAGCAGCCAGGACTTGGGCGGGGAGCTGTTTTTT
TRBJ1-1	.	14	.	TRBV5-6	CASSQWWGAQSAFF	TGTGCCAGCAGCCAGTGGTGGGGAGCACAGTCGGCTTTCTTT
TRBJ2-1	.	15	TRBD2	TRBV7-9	CASSETSGRINEQFF	TGTGCCAGCAGCGAGACTAGCGGGAGAATAAATGAGCAGTTCTTC
TRBJ2-1	.	16	TRBD2	TRBV4-3	CASSQSVAGGESEQFF	TGCGCCAGCAGCCAATCCGTAGCGGGAGGAGAAAGTGAGCAGTTCTTC
TRBJ2-1	.	15	TRBD2	TRBV6-2/TRBV6-3	CASSYWASGRQEQFF	TGTGCCAGCAGTTATTGGGCTAGCGGGAGACAGGAGCAGTTCTTC
TRBJ2-1	.	15	.	TRBV2	CASSEPRLDYNEQFF	TGTGCCAGCAGTGAACCCCGACTAGATTACAATGAGCAGTTCTTC
TRBJ1-4	.	14	TRBD1	TRBV19	CASSQGTGLGKLFF	TGTGCCAGTAGTCAGGGGACAGGTCTCGGAAAACTGTTTTTT
TRBJ1-2	.	12	.	TRBV9	CASSEGNYGYTF	TGTGCCAGCAGCGAGGGGAACTATGGCTACACCTTC
TRBJ2-5	.	18	.	TRBV3-1/TRBV3-2	CASSQEGRGSGLQETQYF	TGTGCCAGCAGCCAAGAGGGTCGAGGCAGCGGACTCCAAGAGACCCAGTACTTC
TRBJ1-1	.	19	TRBD1	TRBV11-2	CASSLQTGGGGLGFAEAFF	TGTGCCAGCAGCCTACAAACAGGGGGCGGGGGCCTCGGGTTCGCTGAAGCTTTCTTT
TRBJ2-1	.	12	.	TRBV29-1	CSVASGENEQFF	TGCAGCGTTGCCTCGGGAGAAAATGAGCAGTTCTTC
TRBJ2-7	.	14	.	TRBV6-5	CASRGGTFSYEQYF	TGTGCCAGCAGAGGAGGAACATTCTCCTACGAGCAGTACTTC
TRBJ2-3	once	16	TRBD2	TRBV28	CATLAGRGVRTDTQYF	TGTGCCACCCTCGCCGGGAGGGGTGTTCGCACAGATACGCAGTATTTT
TRBJ2-5	few	15	.	TRBV12-5	CASGPRTFFQETQYF	TGTGCTAGTGGTCCTAGGACATTTTTCCAAGAGACCCAGTACTTC
TRBJ2-2	once	16	TRBD2	TRBV5-4	CASSSRTSGITGELFF	TGTGCCAGCAGCTCAAGGACTAGCGGAATCACCGGGGAGCTGTTTTTT
TRBJ2-2	.	16	TRBD2	TRBV10-3	CAISDGAGERTGELFF	TGTGCCATCAGTGATGGGGCGGGAGAACGCACCGGGGAGCTGTTTTTT
TRBJ1-5	.	15	TRBD1	TRBV7-8	CASSSRSQGTQPQHF	TGTGCCAGCAGCTCTCGATCACAGGGGACTCAGCCCCAGCATTTT
TRBJ2-5	once	14	TRBD1	TRBV30	CAWSHGTGRETQYF	TGTGCCTGGAGCCACGGGACAGGGCGGGAGACCCAGTACTTC
TRBJ2-5	.	15	.	TRBV24-1	CATSDPGTLQETQYF	TGTGCCACCAGTGATCCCGGGACATTACAAGAGACCCAGTACTTC
TRBJ2-3	.	16	TRBD1	TRBV24-1	CATSDPGQGGGDTQYF	TGTGCCACCAGTGATCCAGGACAGGGCGGCGGGGATACGCAGTATTTT
TRBJ2-3	.	15	TRBD2	TRBV20-1	CSASGLAASTDTQYF	TGCAGTGCTAGTGGACTAGCGGCTAGCACAGATACGCAGTATTTT
TRBJ1-3	.	15	.	TRBV6-5	CASSYSTAGGNTIYF	TGTGCCAGCAGTTACTCGACGGCAGGCGGAAACACCATATATTTT
TRBJ2-2	few	13	.	TRBV5-6	CASSPGLQRELFF	TGTGCCAGCAGCCCTGGACTCCAGCGGGAGCTGTTTTTT
TRBJ2-7	few	14	TRBD1	TRBV5-1	CASSLGQGVYEQYF	TGCGCCAGCAGCTTGGGACAGGGGGTTTACGAGCAGTACTTC
TRBJ1-2	.	16	.	TRBV28	CASSPGAGHPLYGYTF	TGTGCCAGCAGCCCCGGAGCTGGACACCCCTTGTATGGCTACACCTTC
TRBJ1-1	.	13	TRBD1	TRBV12-3/TRBV12-4	CASRPGGPTEAFF	TGTGCCAGCAGGCCAGGGGGCCCCACTGAAGCTTTCTTT
TRBJ2-3	.	14	.	TRBV7-2	CASSLGLLTDTQYF	TGTGCCAGCAGCTTGGGACTCCTCACAGATACGCAGTATTTT
TRBJ2-7	.	14	.	TRBV6-4	CASSDPQLPYEQYF	TGTGCCAGCAGTGACCCTCAACTTCCCTACGAGCAGTACTTC
TRBJ2-1	.	12	.	TRBV28	CASSLRGGEQFF	TGTGCCAGCAGTTTAAGAGGAGGCGAGCAGTTCTTC
TRBJ1-2	.	14	.	TRBV13	CASSLGQGAYGYTF	TGTGCCAGCAGCTTAGGACAGGGTGCCTATGGCTACACCTTC
TRBJ1-6	.	15	.	TRBV5-4	CASSPRQDYNSPLHF	TGTGCCAGCAGCCCCCGACAGGACTATAATTCACCCCTCCACTTT
TRBJ2-1	.	18	TRBD2	TRBV18	CASSPVGTSGKRDNEQFF	TGTGCCAGCTCACCAGTTGGGACTAGCGGGAAAAGGGACAATGAGCAGTTCTTC
TRBJ2-3	.	16	.	TRBV4-3	CASSPFHGTEGDTQYF	TGCGCCAGCAGCCCATTTCATGGGACTGAGGGAGATACGCAGTATTTT
TRBJ2-6	.	16	.	TRBV7-9	CASSTRDTAGANVLTF	TGTGCCAGCAGCACCCGGGACACCGCTGGGGCCAACGTCCTGACTTTC
TRBJ1-1	.	14	TRBD1	TRBV7-2	CASSWGTANTEAFF	TGTGCCAGCAGCTGGGGGACAGCAAACACTGAAGCTTTCTTT
TRBJ2-1	few	15	.	TRBV7-2	CASSAGTLAMNEQFF	TGTGCCAGCAGCGCCGGGACTCTTGCTATGAATGAGCAGTTCTTC
TRBJ2-7	.	13	TRBD1	TRBV20-1	CSASRDRPYGGYF	TGCAGTGCTAGTAGGGACAGGCCCTACGGGGGGTACTTC
TRBJ2-1	.	19	TRBD2	TRBV5-1	CASSLVSGRAEGSYNEQFF	TGCGCCAGCAGCTTGGTTAGCGGGAGGGCCGAAGGCTCCTACAATGAGCAGTTCTTC
TRBJ2-1	once	15	TRBD2	TRBV5-1	CASSFKSGSFDEQFF	TGCGCCAGCAGCTTTAAGAGCGGGAGTTTCGATGAGCAGTTCTTC
TRBJ1-1	.	13	.	TRBV2	CASSVDKNTEAFF	TGTGCCAGCAGTGTAGACAAAAACACTGAAGCTTTCTTT
TRBJ2-5	.	15	TRBD2	TRBV24-1	CATSDPGGPGETQYF	TGTGCCACCAGTGACCCGGGGGGTCCCGGGGAGACCCAGTACTTC
TRBJ2-3	.	15	TRBD2	TRBV28	CASSPGLASTDTQYF	TGTGCCAGCAGCCCTGGACTAGCGTCTACAGATACGCAGTATTTT
TRBJ2-1	.	17	TRBD2	TRBV30	CAWSGGRTSETYNEQFF	TGTGCCTGGAGTGGGGGGCGGACTAGCGAAACCTACAATGAGCAGTTCTTC
TRBJ1-4	.	15	TRBD1	TRBV27	CASSRFGQGDEKLFF	TGTGCCAGCAGCCGATTCGGACAGGGGGATGAAAAACTGTTTTTT
TRBJ2-1	.	16	TRBD2	TRBV4-1	CASSQEASGTYNEQFF	TGCGCCAGCAGCCAAGAGGCCAGCGGGACCTACAATGAGCAGTTCTTC
TRBJ2-3	.	15	.	TRBV5-4	CASSLALGATDTQYF	TGTGCCAGCAGCTTGGCCCTAGGGGCGACAGATACGCAGTATTTT
TRBJ2-7	.	12	TRBD1	TRBV6-6	CASSSRQGKKYF	TGTGCCAGCAGTTCACGACAGGGAAAGAAGTACTTC
TRBJ2-7	.	17	TRBD2	TRBV10-3	CAISDPPGLAGGYEQYF	TGTGCCATCAGTGACCCTCCGGGACTAGCGGGAGGGTACGAGCAGTACTTC
TRBJ2-1	.	12	.	TRBV5-1	CAILCFYNEQFF	TGCGCCATTCTCTGTTTCTACAATGAGCAGTTCTTC
TRBJ2-7	.	16	TRBD2	TRBV3-1/TRBV3-2	CASSLTGLAASYEQYF	TGTGCCAGCAGCCTCACGGGACTAGCGGCCTCCTACGAGCAGTACTTC
TRBJ2-2	.	16	TRBD2	TRBV10-2	CASSEALAGRGGELFF	TGCGCCAGCAGTGAGGCTCTAGCGGGAAGAGGCGGGGAGCTGTTTTTT
TRBJ2-1	few	15	TRBD2	TRBV7-6	CASSIAGGNNNEQFF	TGTGCCAGCAGCATAGCGGGAGGTAATAACAATGAGCAGTTCTTC
TRBJ2-7	.	14	TRBD1	TRBV9	CASSVRDRMYEQYF	TGTGCCAGCAGCGTCCGGGACAGGATGTACGAGCAGTACTTC
TRBJ2-7	.	15	.	TRBV7-9	CASSLRAGASYEQYF	TGTGCCAGCAGCTTACGTGCAGGGGCCTCCTACGAGCAGTACTTC
TRBJ1-2	.	15	TRBD1	TRBV5-5	CASSLDGGGVYGYTF	TGTGCCAGCAGCCTCGATGGAGGGGGCGTTTATGGCTACACCTTC
TRBJ2-2	.	12	.	TRBV19	CASRRLTGELFF	TGTGCCAGTAGGAGATTAACCGGGGAGCTGTTTTTT